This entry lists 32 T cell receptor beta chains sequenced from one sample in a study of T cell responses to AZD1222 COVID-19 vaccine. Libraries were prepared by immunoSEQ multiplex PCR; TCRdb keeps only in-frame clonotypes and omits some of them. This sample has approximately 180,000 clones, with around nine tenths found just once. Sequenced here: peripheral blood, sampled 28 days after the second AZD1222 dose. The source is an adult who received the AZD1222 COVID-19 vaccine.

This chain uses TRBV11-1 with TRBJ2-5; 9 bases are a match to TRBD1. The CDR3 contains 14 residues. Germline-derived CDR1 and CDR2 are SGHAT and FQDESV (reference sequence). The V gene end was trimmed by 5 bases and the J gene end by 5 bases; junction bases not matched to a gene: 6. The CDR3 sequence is CASSPGQGTETQYF. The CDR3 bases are TGTGCCAGCAGCCCAGGACAGGGGACGGAGACCCAGTACTTC.

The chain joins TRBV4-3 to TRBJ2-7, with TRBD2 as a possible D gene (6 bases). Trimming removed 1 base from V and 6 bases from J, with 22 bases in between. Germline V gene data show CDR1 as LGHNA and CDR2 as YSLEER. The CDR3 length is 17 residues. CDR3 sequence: CASSQANATSFRLEQYF. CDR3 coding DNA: TGCGCCAGCAGCCAAGCGAACGCAACTAGCTTTCGTCTCGAGCAGTACTTC.

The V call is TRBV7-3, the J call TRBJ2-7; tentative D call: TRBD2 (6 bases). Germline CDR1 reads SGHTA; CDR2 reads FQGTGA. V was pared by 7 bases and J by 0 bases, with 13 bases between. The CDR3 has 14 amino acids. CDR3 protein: CASKERATSYEQYF. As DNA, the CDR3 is TGTGCCAGCAAAGAGCGGGCGACCTCCTACGAGCAGTACTTC.

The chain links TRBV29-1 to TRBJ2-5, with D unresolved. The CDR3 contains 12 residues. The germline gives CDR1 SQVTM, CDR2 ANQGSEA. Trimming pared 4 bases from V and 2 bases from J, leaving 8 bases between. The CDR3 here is CSVGPGQETQYF. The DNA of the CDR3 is TGCAGCGTTGGGCCAGGTCAAGAGACCCAGTACTTC.

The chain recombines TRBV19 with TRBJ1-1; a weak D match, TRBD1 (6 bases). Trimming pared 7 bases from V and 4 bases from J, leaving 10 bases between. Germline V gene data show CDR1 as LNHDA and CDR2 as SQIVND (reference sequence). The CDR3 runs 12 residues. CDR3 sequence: CASTMTGTEAFF. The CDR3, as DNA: TGTGCCAGTACCATGACAGGCACTGAAGCTTTCTTT. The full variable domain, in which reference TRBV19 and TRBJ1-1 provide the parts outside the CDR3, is DGGITQSPKYLFRKEGQNVTLSCEQNLNHDAMYWYRQDPGQGLRLIYYSQIVNDFQKGDIAEGYSVSREKKESFPLTVTSAQKNPTAFYLCASTMTGTEAFFGQGTRLTVV.

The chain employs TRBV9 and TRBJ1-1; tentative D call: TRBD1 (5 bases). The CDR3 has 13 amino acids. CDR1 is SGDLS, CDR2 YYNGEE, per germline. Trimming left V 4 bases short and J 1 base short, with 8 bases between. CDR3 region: CASSPRENTEAFF. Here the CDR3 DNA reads TGTGCCAGCAGCCCCAGGGAGAACACTGAAGCTTTCTTT.

CDR3 DNA: TGCGCCAGCAGCTTGGGCCAGGGACCTAACTATGGCTACACCTTC. Protein: CASSLGQGPNYGYTF. V and J are TRBV5-1 and TRBJ1-2; a weak D match, TRBD1 (5 bases). CDR1 and CDR2 (germline): SGHRS, YFSETQ. The CDR3 runs to 15 residues. Trimming took off 0 bases at V and 0 bases at J, with 9 bases between the two ends.

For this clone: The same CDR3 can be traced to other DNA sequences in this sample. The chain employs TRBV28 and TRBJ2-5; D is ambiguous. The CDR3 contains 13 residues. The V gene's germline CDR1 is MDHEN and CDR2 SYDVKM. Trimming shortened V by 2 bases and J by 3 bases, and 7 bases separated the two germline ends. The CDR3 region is CASSLGREETQYF. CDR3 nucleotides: TGTGCCAGCAGTTTAGGCCGCGAAGAGACCCAGTACTTC.

DNA for the CDR3: TGTGCCAGCACCCTGGAGGGGGAAGCTTTCTTT. It encodes CASTLEGEAFF. This chain joins TRBV28 and TRBJ1-1; tentative D call: TRBD1 (5 bases). The CDR3 runs 11 residues. Deletions cut 7 bases from V and 8 bases from J, with 11 bases between. CDR1 and CDR2 (germline): MDHEN, SYDVKM.

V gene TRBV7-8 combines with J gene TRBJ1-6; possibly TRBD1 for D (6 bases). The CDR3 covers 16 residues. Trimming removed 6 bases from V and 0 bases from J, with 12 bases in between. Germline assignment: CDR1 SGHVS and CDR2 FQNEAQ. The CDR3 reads CASRPDRLSYNSPLHF. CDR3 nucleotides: TGTGCCAGCAGACCGGACAGACTCTCCTATAATTCACCCCTCCACTTT.

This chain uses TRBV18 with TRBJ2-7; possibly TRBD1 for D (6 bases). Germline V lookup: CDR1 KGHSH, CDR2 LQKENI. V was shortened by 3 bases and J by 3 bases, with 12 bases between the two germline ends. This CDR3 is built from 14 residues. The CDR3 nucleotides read TGTGCCAGCTCACCCCAGGGGCGAGACTACGAGCAGTACTTC. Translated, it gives CASSPQGRDYEQYF.

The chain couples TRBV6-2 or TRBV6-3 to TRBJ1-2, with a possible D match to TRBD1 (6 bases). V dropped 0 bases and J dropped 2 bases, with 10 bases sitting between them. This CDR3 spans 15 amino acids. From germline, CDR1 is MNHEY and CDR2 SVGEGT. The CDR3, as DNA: TGTGCCAGCAGTTACTCAAAGGGGGGGAACTATGGCTACACCTTC. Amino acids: CASSYSKGGNYGYTF.

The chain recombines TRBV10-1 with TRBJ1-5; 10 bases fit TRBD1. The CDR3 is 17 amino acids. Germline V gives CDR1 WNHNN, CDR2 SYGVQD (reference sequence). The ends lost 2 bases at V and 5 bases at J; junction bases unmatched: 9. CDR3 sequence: CASSEPGQGEPHQPQHF. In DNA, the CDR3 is TGCGCCAGCAGTGAGCCAGGACAGGGGGAACCCCATCAGCCCCAGCATTTT.

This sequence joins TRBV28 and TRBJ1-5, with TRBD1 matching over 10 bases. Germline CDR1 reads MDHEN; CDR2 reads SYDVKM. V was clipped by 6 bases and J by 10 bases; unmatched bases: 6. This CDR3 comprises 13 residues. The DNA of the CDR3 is TGTGCCAGCAGAACGGGACAGGGGATCCCCCAGCATTTT. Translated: CASRTGQGIPQHF.

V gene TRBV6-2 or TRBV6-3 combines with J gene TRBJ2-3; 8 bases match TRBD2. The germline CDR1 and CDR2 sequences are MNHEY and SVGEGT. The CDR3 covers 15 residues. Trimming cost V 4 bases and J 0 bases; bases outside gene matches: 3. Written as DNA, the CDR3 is TGTGCCAGCAGTTCCTGGACTAGCAGCACAGATACGCAGTATTTT. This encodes CASSSWTSSTDTQYF.

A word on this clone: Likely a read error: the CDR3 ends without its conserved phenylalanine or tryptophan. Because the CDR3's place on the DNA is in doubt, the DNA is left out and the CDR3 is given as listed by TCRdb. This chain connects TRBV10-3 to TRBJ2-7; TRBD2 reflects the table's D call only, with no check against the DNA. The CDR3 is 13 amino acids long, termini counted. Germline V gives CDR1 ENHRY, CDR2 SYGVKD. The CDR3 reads CAISAQGGTSSTL.

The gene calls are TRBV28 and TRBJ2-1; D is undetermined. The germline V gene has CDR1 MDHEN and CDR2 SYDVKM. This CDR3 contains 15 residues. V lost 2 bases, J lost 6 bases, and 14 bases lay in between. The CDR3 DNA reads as TGTGCCAGCAGTTTACCCGCCGGTACAGCCAATGAGCAGTTCTTC. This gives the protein CASSLPAGTANEQFF.

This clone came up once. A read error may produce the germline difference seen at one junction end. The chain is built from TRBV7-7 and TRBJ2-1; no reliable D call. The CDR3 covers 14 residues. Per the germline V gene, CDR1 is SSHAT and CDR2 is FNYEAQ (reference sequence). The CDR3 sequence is CASSPLTTSDEQFF. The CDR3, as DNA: TGTGCTAGCAGCCCCCTCACAACATCCGATGAGCAGTTCTTC.

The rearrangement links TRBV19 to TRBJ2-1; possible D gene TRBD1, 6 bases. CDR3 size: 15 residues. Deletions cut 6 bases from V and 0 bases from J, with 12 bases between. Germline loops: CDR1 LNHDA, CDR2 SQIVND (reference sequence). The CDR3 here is CASRLDSSSYNEQFF. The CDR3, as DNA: TGTGCCAGTAGACTGGACAGCAGCTCCTACAATGAGCAGTTCTTC.

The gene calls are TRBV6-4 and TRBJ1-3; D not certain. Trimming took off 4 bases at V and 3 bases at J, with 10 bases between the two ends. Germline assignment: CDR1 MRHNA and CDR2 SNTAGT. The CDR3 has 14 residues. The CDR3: CASSVTPFGNTIYF. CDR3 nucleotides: TGTGCCAGCAGTGTCACGCCCTTTGGAAACACCATATATTTT.

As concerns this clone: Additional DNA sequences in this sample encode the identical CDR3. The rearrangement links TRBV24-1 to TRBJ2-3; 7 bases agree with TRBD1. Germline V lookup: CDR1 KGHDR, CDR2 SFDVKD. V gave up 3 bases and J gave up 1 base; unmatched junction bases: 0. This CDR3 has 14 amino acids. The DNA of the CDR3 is TGTGCCACCAGTGATACAGGGGGCACAGATACGCAGTATTTT. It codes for CATSDTGGTDTQYF.

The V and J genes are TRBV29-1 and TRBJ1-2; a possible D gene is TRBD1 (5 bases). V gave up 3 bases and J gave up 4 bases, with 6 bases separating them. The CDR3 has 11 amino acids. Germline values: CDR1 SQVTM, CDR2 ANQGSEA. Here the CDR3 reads CSVDQGYGYTF. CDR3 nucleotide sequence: TGCAGCGTTGACCAGGGCTATGGCTACACCTTC.

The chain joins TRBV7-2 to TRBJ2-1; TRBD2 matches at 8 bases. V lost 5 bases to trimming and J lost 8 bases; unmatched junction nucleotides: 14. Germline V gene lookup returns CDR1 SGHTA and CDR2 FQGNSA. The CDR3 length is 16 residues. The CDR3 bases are TGTGCCAGCAGCCTTACCGGGACTAGAGTTAGGGATGAGCAGTTCTTC. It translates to CASSLTGTRVRDEQFF.

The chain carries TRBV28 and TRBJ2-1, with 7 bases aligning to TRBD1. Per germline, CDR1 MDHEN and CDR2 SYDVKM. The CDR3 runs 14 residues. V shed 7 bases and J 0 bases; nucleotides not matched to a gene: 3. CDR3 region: CASMPGGSYNEQFF. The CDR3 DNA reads TGTGCCAGCATGCCAGGGGGCTCCTACAATGAGCAGTTCTTC.

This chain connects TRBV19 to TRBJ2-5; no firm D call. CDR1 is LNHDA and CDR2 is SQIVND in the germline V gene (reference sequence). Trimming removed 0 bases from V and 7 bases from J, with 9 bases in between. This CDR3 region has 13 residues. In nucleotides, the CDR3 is TGTGCCAGTAGTATAGATCGGTTGAGGACCCAGTACTTC. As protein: CASSIDRLRTQYF.

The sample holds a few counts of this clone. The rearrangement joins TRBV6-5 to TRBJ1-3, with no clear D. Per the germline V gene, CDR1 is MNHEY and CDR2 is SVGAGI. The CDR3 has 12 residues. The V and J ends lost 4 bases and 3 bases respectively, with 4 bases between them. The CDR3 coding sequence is TGTGCCAGCAGTTCAATTGGAAACACCATATATTTT. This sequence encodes CASSSIGNTIYF.

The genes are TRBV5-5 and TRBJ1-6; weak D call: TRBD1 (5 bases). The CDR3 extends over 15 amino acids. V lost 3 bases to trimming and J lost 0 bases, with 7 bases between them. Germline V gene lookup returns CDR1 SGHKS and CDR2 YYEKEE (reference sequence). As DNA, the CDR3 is TGTGCCAGCAGCTCCGGGACCTCCTATAATTCACCCCTCCACTTT. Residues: CASSSGTSYNSPLHF.

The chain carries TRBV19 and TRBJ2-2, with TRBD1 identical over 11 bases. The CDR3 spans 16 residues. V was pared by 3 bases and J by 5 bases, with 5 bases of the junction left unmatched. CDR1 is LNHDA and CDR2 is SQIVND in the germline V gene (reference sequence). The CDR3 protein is CASSMGQGGATGELFF. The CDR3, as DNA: TGTGCCAGTAGTATGGGACAGGGGGGCGCAACCGGGGAGCTGTTTTTT.

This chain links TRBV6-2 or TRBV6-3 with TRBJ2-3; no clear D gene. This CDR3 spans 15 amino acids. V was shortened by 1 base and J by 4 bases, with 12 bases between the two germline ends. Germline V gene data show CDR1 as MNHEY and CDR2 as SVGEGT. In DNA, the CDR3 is TGTGCCAGCAGTTACTACTCTTCCCTAGCAGATACGCAGTATTTT. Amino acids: CASSYYSSLADTQYF.

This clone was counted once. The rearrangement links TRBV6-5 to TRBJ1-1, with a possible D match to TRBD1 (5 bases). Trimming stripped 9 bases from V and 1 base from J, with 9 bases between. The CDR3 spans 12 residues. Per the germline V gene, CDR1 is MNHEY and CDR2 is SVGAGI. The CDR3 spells CASQRGNTEAFF. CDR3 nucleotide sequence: TGTGCCAGTCAAAGGGGGAACACTGAAGCTTTCTTT.

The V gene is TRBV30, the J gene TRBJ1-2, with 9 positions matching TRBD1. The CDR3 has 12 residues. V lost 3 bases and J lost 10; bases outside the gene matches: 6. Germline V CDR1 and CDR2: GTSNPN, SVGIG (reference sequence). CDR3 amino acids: CAWRPGQGFYTF. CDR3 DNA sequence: TGTGCCTGGAGACCGGGACAGGGCTTCTACACCTTC.

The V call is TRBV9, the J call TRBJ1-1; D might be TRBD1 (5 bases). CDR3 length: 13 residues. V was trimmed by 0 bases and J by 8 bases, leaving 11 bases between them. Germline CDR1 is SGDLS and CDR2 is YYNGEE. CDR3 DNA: TGTGCCAGCAGCGTAGACCCTGGGGGGGAAGCTTTCTTT. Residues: CASSVDPGGEAFF.